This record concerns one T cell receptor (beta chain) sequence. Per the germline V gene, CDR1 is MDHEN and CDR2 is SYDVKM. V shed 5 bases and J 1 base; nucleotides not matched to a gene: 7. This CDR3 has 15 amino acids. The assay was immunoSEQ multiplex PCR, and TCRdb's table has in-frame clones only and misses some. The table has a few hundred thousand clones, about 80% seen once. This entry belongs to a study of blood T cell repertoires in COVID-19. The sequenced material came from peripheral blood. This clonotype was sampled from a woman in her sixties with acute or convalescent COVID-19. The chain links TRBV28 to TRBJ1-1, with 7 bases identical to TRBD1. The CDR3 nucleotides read TGTGCCAGCAGTACCCAAAACAGGGGGAACACTGAAGCTTTCTTT. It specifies CASSTQNRGNTEAFF.